This passage covers 28 T cell receptor beta chains from one sample sequenced in a study of cytomegalovirus exposure and HLA in healthy donors. Vbeta (60) and Jbeta (13) primers were used in the PCR. Assay used: immunoSEQ multiplex PCR; TCRdb lists only in-frame clones, some missing. The table records some 96,000 clones, 64% of them present only once. Specimen: PBMCs. The source of these receptors is a man in his 60s in good health and CMV-seronegative.

This chain joins TRBV25-1 and TRBJ1-4; no clear D gene. CDR1 is MGHDK, CDR2 SYGVNS, per germline. This CDR3 region has 14 residues. V dropped 2 bases and J dropped 2 bases, with 6 bases sitting between them. The CDR3 bases are TGTGCCAGCAGTGAACGCAGGACTAATGAAAAACTGTTTTTT. Its translation is CASSERRTNEKLFF.

This clone was seen more than once but under ten times. V usage is TRBV9 and J usage is TRBJ1-2; no firm D call. Germline V gene lookup returns CDR1 SGDLS and CDR2 YYNGEE. This CDR3 has 16 residues. With 2 bases removed from V and 5 bases from J, the gap between germline ends came to 19 bases. CDR3 coding DNA: TGTGCCAGCAGCGTTGAGGGCCAGCAAGTCCATTATGGCTACACCTTC. Amino acid sequence: CASSVEGQQVHYGYTF.

This clone occurred a few times. The chain recombines TRBV2 with TRBJ2-2; D not resolved. The CDR3 consists of 14 residues. Trimming shortened V by 7 bases and J by 6 bases, and 15 bases separated the two germline ends. Germline assignment: CDR1 SNHLY and CDR2 FYNNEI. This CDR3 is CASNAQIAAGELFF. Written as DNA, the CDR3 is TGTGCCAGCAACGCCCAAATCGCGGCCGGGGAGCTGTTTTTT.

The sample holds a few counts of this clone. The J gene is TRBJ2-7, the V gene TRBV5-4; TRBD1 matches 9 bases. The junction had 6 bases not matched to a gene; V was cut back by 3 bases and J by 5 bases. The germline CDR1 and CDR2 sequences are SGHNT and YYREEE (reference sequence). This CDR3 region has 14 residues. This chain's CDR3 is CASSWGQGRHEQYF. CDR3 in DNA: TGTGCCAGCAGCTGGGGACAGGGAAGGCACGAGCAGTACTTC.

This clone was counted a few times. The CDR3 DNA reads as TGTGCCACAAGGGGGACAGCGGACTACGAGCAGTACTTC. Translated, it gives CATRGTADYEQYF. The chain employs TRBV10-3 and TRBJ2-7; 7 bases map to TRBD1. Trimming removed 10 bases from V and 3 bases from J; junction bases left unmatched: 9. Germline V lookup: CDR1 ENHRY, CDR2 SYGVKD. The CDR3 spans 13 residues.

V is TRBV18 and J is TRBJ2-2; TRBD1 matches 9 bases. The germline CDR1 and CDR2 sequences are KGHSH and LQKENI. V gave up 3 bases and J gave up 6 bases; unmatched junction bases: 8. There are 16 residues in the CDR3. The CDR3 nucleotides read TGTGCCAGCTCACCTTTACCAACAGGGGGCTCCGGGGAGCTGTTTTTT. This translates into CASSPLPTGGSGELFF.

This clone was recorded a few times. The CDR3 sequence: CASSQGGLGGDEQFF. The CDR3 DNA sequence: TGTGCCAGCAGTCAGGGGGGACTCGGAGGCGATGAGCAGTTCTTC. This chain links TRBV2 with TRBJ2-1; D perhaps matches TRBD1 (7 bases). There are 15 residues in the CDR3. Trimming stripped 5 bases from V and 8 bases from J, with 19 bases between. Germline loops: CDR1 SNHLY, CDR2 FYNNEI.

The V gene is TRBV28, the J gene TRBJ1-5, with 8 bases identical to TRBD1. The CDR3 extends over 16 amino acids. Germline CDR1 is MDHEN and CDR2 is SYDVKM. Losses at the gene ends were 1 base for V and 4 bases for J; bases not matched to a gene: 6. The CDR3 DNA follows: TGTGCCAGCAGTTTATCGGGACAGGCTCCTAATCAGCCCCAGCATTTT. This translates into CASSLSGQAPNQPQHF.

V is TRBV7-3 and J is TRBJ2-2, with TRBD1 matching 8 bases. Germline loops: CDR1 SGHTA, CDR2 FQGTGA. The CDR3 is made up of 14 amino acids. With V trimmed by 5 bases and J by 7 bases, 6 bases remained unmatched. The CDR3 bases are TGTGCCAGCAGCCTCAGGGGGCTCGGCGGGGAGCTGTTTTTT. It specifies CASSLRGLGGELFF.

This sequence joins TRBV6-5 and TRBJ1-3; D gene uncertain. Germline V gene lookup returns CDR1 MNHEY and CDR2 SVGAGI. CDR3 length: 14 residues. Trimming cost V 6 bases and J 2 bases, with 11 bases left between them. Here the CDR3 DNA reads TGTGCCAGCAGCTCTCCTAGTGCTGGAAACACCATATATTTT. Its translation is CASSSPSAGNTIYF.

A remark on this clone: A read error may produce the germline difference seen at one junction end. The genes are TRBV29-1 and TRBJ1-2; 7 bases map to TRBD1. Per germline, CDR1 SQVTM and CDR2 ANQGSEA. The CDR3 is 13 amino acids. CDR3 region: CSVEDRERNGYTF. In nucleotides, the CDR3 is TGCAGCGTAGAAGACAGGGAACGAAATGGCTACACCTTC.

This chain uses TRBV6-5 with TRBJ2-3; the D gene is possibly TRBD1 (6 bases). The germline gives CDR1 MNHEY, CDR2 SVGAGI. This CDR3 comprises 15 residues. Trimming cost V 4 bases and J 2 bases, with 13 bases left between them. The chain's CDR3 is CASSLKGVYTDTQYF. The DNA of the CDR3 is TGTGCCAGCAGTTTGAAGGGGGTTTACACAGATACGCAGTATTTT.

This clone was observed a handful of times. This chain connects TRBV5-1 to TRBJ1-1, with 11 nucleotides matching TRBD1. After removal of 0 bases from V and 6 bases from J, the junction contained 4 bases not matched to a gene. This CDR3 region has 15 residues. Germline V gives CDR1 SGHRS, CDR2 YFSETQ. The CDR3 DNA is TGCGCCAGCAGCTTGGGGGGGACAGGGGGGGCTGAAGCTTTCTTT. As protein: CASSLGGTGGAEAFF.

This clone is categorized as medium-sized. V and J are TRBV2 and TRBJ1-1; tentative D call: TRBD1 (5 bases). The ends were cut back, 11 bases at V and 0 bases at J, with 16 bases in the middle. Germline values: CDR1 SNHLY, CDR2 FYNNEI. The length of the CDR3 is 14 residues. Here the CDR3 reads CAGKAGEMNTEAFF. The DNA of the CDR3 is TGTGCCGGAAAGGCGGGGGAGATGAACACTGAAGCTTTCTTT.

The chain joins TRBV2 to TRBJ1-6; 7 nucleotides agree with TRBD1. The ends lost 6 bases at V and 7 bases at J; junction bases unmatched: 6. Germline loops: CDR1 SNHLY, CDR2 FYNNEI. There are 14 residues in the CDR3. The CDR3 region is CASRVGTENSPLHF. In DNA form, the CDR3 reads TGTGCCAGCAGGGTTGGGACAGAGAATTCACCCCTCCACTTT.

On this clone: At one boundary the junction diverges from the germline segment, which might be a read error. Other DNA sequences in this specimen translate into the identical CDR3. The chain has TRBV5-1 and TRBJ2-2, with 11 bases aligning to TRBD2. CDR1 and CDR2 from the germline V gene are SGHRS and YFSETQ. This CDR3 has 16 amino acids. CDR3 region: CASSNSLAGGGGELFF. The CDR3 DNA reads as TGCGCTAGCAGCAACAGCCTAGCGGGGGGCGGAGGGGAGCTGTTTTTT. The full variable domain, in which reference TRBV5-1 and TRBJ2-2 provide the parts outside the CDR3, is KAGVTQTPRYLIKTRGQQVTLSCSPISGHRSVSWYQQTPGQGLQFLFEYFSETQRNKGNFPGRFSGRQFSNSRSEMNVSTLELGDSALYLCASSNSLAGGGGELFFGEGSRLTVL.

The V and J genes are TRBV28 and TRBJ2-5, with D tentatively TRBD2 (6 bases). V was pared by 3 bases and J by 6 bases, with 14 bases between. Germline CDR1 MDHEN, CDR2 SYDVKM. There are 14 residues in the CDR3. The DNA of the CDR3 is TGTGCCAGCAGTTTCTCCCCGGGGGAGAAGACCCAGTACTTC. Encoded protein: CASSFSPGEKTQYF.

V usage is TRBV7-3 and J usage is TRBJ2-6; TRBD2 agrees at 12 bases. CDR1 and CDR2 (germline): SGHTA, FQGTGA. This CDR3 contains 19 residues. The junction had 7 bases not matched to a gene; V was cut back by 1 base and J by 3 bases. For the CDR3, the DNA is TGTGCCAGCAGCTTAATGGCTAGCGGGAGGGCCGGTGGGGCCAACGTCCTGACTTTC. This translates into CASSLMASGRAGGANVLTF.

A few counts support this clone. This chain links TRBV6-6 with TRBJ2-1, with TRBD2 matching 9 bases. Unmatched junction bases numbered 5, after V lost 5 bases and J lost 3 bases. CDR3 length: 15 residues. Germline CDR1 and CDR2: MNHNY and SVGAGI (reference sequence). The CDR3 loop reads CASSPQRGDYNEQFF. In nucleotides, the CDR3 is TGTGCCAGCAGTCCCCAGCGGGGGGACTACAATGAGCAGTTCTTC.

This chain links TRBV9 with TRBJ1-3; TRBD1 matches at 8 bases. Germline CDR1 is SGDLS and CDR2 is YYNGEE. V lost 1 base, J lost 1 base, and 4 bases stayed unmatched. The CDR3 totals 16 residues. CDR3 sequence reads: CASSVYDRGSGNTIYF. CDR3 bases: TGTGCCAGCAGCGTATACGACAGGGGATCTGGAAACACCATATATTTT.

This clone came up many times. The chain couples TRBV6-1 to TRBJ2-2, with D possibly matching TRBD2 (6 bases). The ends were cut back, 4 bases at V and 6 bases at J, with 12 bases in the middle. The germline V gene encodes CDR1 MNHNS and CDR2 SASEGT. CDR3 length: 14 amino acids. This chain's CDR3 is CASSVEGGAGELFF. The CDR3 nucleotides read TGTGCCAGCAGTGTCGAAGGCGGGGCCGGGGAGCTGTTTTTT.

The V gene is TRBV29-1, the J gene TRBJ2-2; the match to TRBD1 covers 7 bases. The CDR3 loop spans 14 amino acids. The germline V gene has CDR1 SQVTM and CDR2 ANQGSEA. V gave up 4 bases and J gave up 4 bases; unmatched junction bases: 6. The CDR3 coding sequence is TGCAGCGTTGGAACAGGGGCAGGCACCGGGGAGCTGTTTTTT. Its translation is CSVGTGAGTGELFF.

The chain combines TRBV30 with TRBJ1-2, with unresolved D. CDR3 length equals 13 residues. The germline V gene has CDR1 GTSNPN and CDR2 SVGIG (reference sequence). Trimming cost V 3 bases and J 2 bases, with 10 bases left between them. CDR3 in amino acids: CAWSRSLNYGYTF. The CDR3 bases are TGTGCCTGGAGCAGGTCCCTAAACTATGGCTACACCTTC.

The V call is TRBV28, the J call TRBJ2-3, with TRBD2 identical over 8 bases. Per germline, CDR1 MDHEN and CDR2 SYDVKM. The CDR3 length is 14 residues. V trimming: 5 bases; J trimming: 4 bases; junction bases outside the gene matches: 5. For the CDR3, the DNA is TGTGCCAGCAGTGGGCGGGGGGACGCAGATACGCAGTATTTT. Protein product: CASSGRGDADTQYF.

CDR3 residues: CASSLAKLAGVDYEQYF. In nucleotides, the CDR3 is TGTGCCAGCAGCTTGGCCAAACTAGCGGGAGTAGATTACGAGCAGTACTTC. The rearrangement uses TRBV5-4 and TRBJ2-7; 11 nucleotides match TRBD2. The CDR3 spans 17 residues. CDR1 and CDR2 (germline): SGHNT, YYREEE (reference sequence). After removal of 0 bases from V and 4 bases from J, the junction contained 9 bases not matched to a gene. Full variable domain (remainder filled in from reference TRBV5-4 and TRBJ2-7): ETGVTQSPTHLIKTRGQQVTLRCSSQSGHNTVSWYQQALGQGPQFIFQYYREEENGRGNFPPRFSGLQFPNYSSELNVNALELDDSALYLCASSLAKLAGVDYEQYFGPGTRLTVT.

In nucleotides, the CDR3 is TGTGCCAGCATCCCAGGGGGCCCGATCTACGAGCAGTACTTC. It is translated as CASIPGGPIYEQYF. The chain links TRBV28 to TRBJ2-7; 8 bases match TRBD1. V lost 7 bases and J lost 3; bases outside the gene matches: 8. Looked up from germline, CDR1 is MDHEN and CDR2 is SYDVKM. CDR3 length: 14 amino acids.

The chain carries TRBV11-3 and TRBJ1-2; D is ambiguous. The ends were cut back, 0 bases at V and 3 bases at J, with 8 bases in the middle. CDR3 length: 14 residues. CDR1 is SGHNT and CDR2 is YENEEA in the germline V gene. The CDR3 DNA follows: TGTGCCAGCAGCTTAGAACCAGGCCACTATGGCTACACCTTC. This encodes CASSLEPGHYGYTF. Supplemented by reference TRBV11-3 and TRBJ1-2, the full variable domain reads EAGVVQSPRYKIIEKKQPVAFWCNPISGHNTLYWYLQNLGQGPELLIRYENEEAVDDSQLPKDRFSAERLKGVDSTLKIQPAELGDSAVYLCASSLEPGHYGYTFGSGTRLTVV.

CDR3 bases: TGTGCCAGCCGCGGGGCAGATACGCAGTATTTT. Protein sequence: CASRGADTQYF. This chain connects TRBV18 to TRBJ2-3, with D possibly being TRBD2 (6 bases). Germline CDR1 KGHSH, CDR2 LQKENI. V dropped 8 bases and J dropped 4 bases, with 7 bases sitting between them. The CDR3 totals 11 residues.